The 10 T cell receptor beta chains below were found in one sample sequenced in a study of T cells in Graves' hyperthyroidism and ophthalmopathy (dated by TCRdb to the late 2010s). Receptors were amplified or captured by multiplex PCR. TCRdb records Illumina HiSeq 2000 as the sequencer. TCR beta CDR3 regions were amplified from RNA transcripts. The first round of RT-PCR for the TCR CDR3 was performed with the HTBI primer set and the Qiagen OneStep RT-PCR kit. TCRdb itself trimmed the public reads at Q25 with fastp, ran MiXCR and retained productive beta chains. Identical CDR3 protein sequences are pooled into one entry, listed with their most common genes and DNA. The sample profile shows roughly 720,000 distinct CDR3 sequences; approximately 15% of them were found once. The top ten clones comprise 15% to 19% of the sample. Sequencing was carried out using blood. These receptors came from a man aged 50-60 years with Graves' hyperthyroidism.

Many counts were recorded for this clonotype. The V call is TRBV11-2, the J call TRBJ1-1; possible D gene TRBD1, 5 bases. Germline V lookup: CDR1 SGHAT, CDR2 FQNNGV. V was cut by 3 bases and J by 6 bases, with 11 bases left in between. This CDR3 comprises 13 residues. The DNA of the CDR3 is TGTGCCAGCAGCTTTGCAGGGTTCGCTGAAGCTTTCTTT. This sequence encodes CASSFAGFAEAFF. The full variable domain, its missing parts supplied by reference TRBV11-2 and TRBJ1-1, is EAGVAQSPRYKIIEKRQSVAFWCNPISGHATLYWYQQILGQGPKLLIQFQNNGVVDDSQLPKDRFSAERLKGVDSTLKIQPAKLEDSAVYLCASSFAGFAEAFFGQGTRLTVV.

The CDR3 loop is CSAGGLAAETQYF. The CDR3 DNA follows: TGCAGTGCTGGGGGACTAGCGGCTGAGACCCAGTACTTC. The gene calls are TRBV20-1 and TRBJ2-5; 11 nucleotides match TRBD2. The CDR3 contains 13 residues. Germline V gene data show CDR1 as DFQATT and CDR2 as SNEGSKA (reference sequence). V shed 5 bases and J 5 bases; nucleotides not matched to a gene: 4.

V and J are TRBV20-1 and TRBJ2-6; D not resolved. V was clipped by 6 bases and J by 4 bases, with 19 bases between them. Germline CDR1 DFQATT, CDR2 SNEGSKA (reference sequence). The CDR3 loop spans 16 amino acids. DNA of the CDR3: TGCAGTGCCCCCTTAGTGGGGTCCGCCGGGGCCAACGTCCTGACTTTC. Residues: CSAPLVGSAGANVLTF.

This clonotype was counted only a few times. This chain connects TRBV12-3 or TRBV12-4 to TRBJ2-2; 16 nucleotides agree with TRBD2. Germline trimming cut 1 base from V and 6 bases from J; bases unmatched to any gene: 11. The CDR3 consists of 20 residues. The CDR3 nucleotides read TGTGCCAGCAGTTTAGGGTTTGGGACTAGCGGGAGGGCCTCCGCCGGGGAGCTGTTTTTT. Protein product: CASSLGFGTSGRASAGELFF.

This clonotype appeared many times. The chain has TRBV5-1 and TRBJ2-7; 8 nucleotides align to TRBD1. Germline CDR1 reads SGHRS; CDR2 reads YFSETQ. V lost 3 bases, J lost 6 bases, and 8 bases stayed unmatched. This CDR3 spans 14 amino acids. CDR3 sequence reads: CASSSQGADGEQYF. The CDR3, as DNA: TGCGCCAGCAGCTCGCAGGGGGCGGATGGCGAGCAGTACTTC.

This clonotype was seen at least ten times. The chain recombines TRBV9 with TRBJ2-7; TRBD2 agrees at 7 bases. The CDR3 has 16 residues. V lost 3 bases to trimming and J lost 2 bases; unmatched junction nucleotides: 11. Germline-derived CDR1 and CDR2 are SGDLS and YYNGEE. The CDR3 here is CASSASLATLTYEQYF. CDR3 nucleotides: TGTGCCAGCAGCGCCTCACTAGCGACACTCACCTACGAGCAGTACTTC.

This clonotype was found many times. The genes are TRBV7-2 and TRBJ1-1; no definite D call. The CDR3 sequence is 13 residues long. Trimming pared 6 bases from V and 5 bases from J, leaving 13 bases between. Germline V gives CDR1 SGHTA, CDR2 FQGNSA. CDR3 sequence (DNA): TGTGCCAGCAGTCTACCCCCAACAACTGAAGCTTTCTTT. Translating gives CASSLPPTTEAFF.

The chain uses TRBV19 and TRBJ1-5; a weak D match, TRBD1 (6 bases). This CDR3 has 16 amino acids. The V and J ends lost 5 bases and 1 base respectively, with 15 bases between them. The germline gives CDR1 LNHDA, CDR2 SQIVND (reference sequence). This CDR3 reads CASSLHGGQSNQPQHF. For the CDR3, the DNA is TGTGCCAGTAGTCTCCACGGAGGACAGAGCAATCAGCCCCAGCATTTT.

This clonotype was detected ten times or more. The chain has TRBV28 and TRBJ1-2; D gene ambiguous. Trimming pared 11 bases from V and 3 bases from J, leaving 22 bases between. Germline V gives CDR1 MDHEN, CDR2 SYDVKM. This CDR3 spans 15 amino acids. The CDR3 loop is CASREGLDLDYGYTF. The CDR3 coding sequence is TGTGCCTCTAGGGAGGGCCTGGACTTGGACTATGGCTACACCTTC.

This clonotype was found a few times. A junction end diverges from the germline sequence, so it may reflect a read error. V and J are TRBV7-7 and TRBJ2-3; either TRBD1 or TRBD2 may fit D (5 bases each). The germline gives CDR1 SSHAT, CDR2 FNYEAQ (reference sequence). The CDR3 has 16 amino acids. The CDR3 region has the DNA TGTGCTAGCAGCTTGGGGCGGGCCTCTAGCACAGATACGCAGTATTTT. Protein product: CASSLGRASSTDTQYF.